The 19 T cell receptor beta chains reported below all come from one sample, sequenced in a study of T cell repertoires in cytomegalovirus infection. TCRdb reprocessed the reads with MiXCR, giving one entry per CDR3 protein. The sample shows 350,000 to 450,000 distinct CDR3 sequences, roughly 20% of them seen only once. Sequenced input: PBMCs. Receptors originate from a human donor in good health (CMV status not recorded). Some clones in this sample may be carry-over from other donors' samples.

This chain uses TRBV28 with TRBJ1-5; tentatively, D is TRBD1 (5 bases). V dropped 11 bases and J dropped 1 base, with 24 bases sitting between them. Germline CDR1 MDHEN, CDR2 SYDVKM. CDR3 length equals 17 residues. CDR3 nucleotides: TGTGCCTGGGGGGAAACCTACCGGTTTGGAAGCAATCAGCCCCAGCATTTT. Translation: CAWGETYRFGSNQPQHF.

This clonotype showed up just a few times. V usage is TRBV2 and J usage is TRBJ2-3; TRBD1 might be the D (6 bases). Trimming removed 6 bases at V and 2 bases at J, with 15 bases between. The CDR3 has 15 amino acids. Looked up from germline, CDR1 is SNHLY and CDR2 is FYNNEI. This CDR3 reads CASSPLGAHTDTQYF. CDR3 coding DNA: TGTGCCAGCAGCCCATTGGGGGCCCACACAGATACGCAGTATTTT. The full variable domain, rest sourced from reference TRBV2 and TRBJ2-3, is EPEVTQTPSHQVTQMGQEVILRCVPISNHLYFYWYRQILGQKVEFLVSFYNNEISEKSEIFDDQFSVERPDGSNFTLKIRSTKLEDSAMYFCASSPLGAHTDTQYFGPGTRLTVL.

The rearrangement joins TRBV19 to TRBJ1-1; possible D gene TRBD1, 5 bases. V lost 1 base and J 9 bases, leaving 12 bases between the germline ends. The CDR3 consists of 13 residues. Per the germline V gene, CDR1 is LNHDA and CDR2 is SQIVND (reference sequence). The CDR3 DNA sequence: TGTGCCAGTAGTATAGTAGTACAGGACAAAGCTTTCTTT. Encoded protein: CASSIVVQDKAFF.

In this sample, this clonotype turned up many times. The rearrangement joins TRBV4-1 to TRBJ2-7; no definite D call. The germline V gene encodes CDR1 MGHRA and CDR2 YSYEKL. The CDR3 extends over 15 amino acids. V was cut by 4 bases and J by 6 bases, with 19 bases left in between. As DNA, the CDR3 is TGCGCCAGCAGCCTCAACCCTACAGCGTCGGGCGAGCAGTACTTC. Encoded protein: CASSLNPTASGEQYF.

The V and J genes are TRBV7-2 and TRBJ2-3; D may be TRBD2 (5 bases). The germline gives CDR1 SGHTA, CDR2 FQGNSA. The CDR3 totals 14 residues. Trimming left V 1 base short and J 6 bases short, with 11 bases between. The CDR3 is CASSLVRARDTQYF. The CDR3 DNA is TGTGCCAGCAGCTTAGTGCGGGCCAGGGATACGCAGTATTTT.

This clonotype has at least ten counts. V and J are TRBV5-6 and TRBJ2-7, with D unclear. CDR1 is SGHDT, CDR2 YYEEEE, per germline. The CDR3 is made up of 14 amino acids. Trimming took off 4 bases at V and 3 bases at J, with 14 bases between the two ends. In DNA form, the CDR3 reads TGTGCCAGCAGCCTCACACCGGATGACTACGAGCAGTACTTC. It specifies CASSLTPDDYEQYF.

This clonotype was detected many times. The chain combines TRBV29-1 with TRBJ1-1; D gene uncertain. The CDR3 contains 12 residues. Germline V gene lookup returns CDR1 SQVTM and CDR2 ANQGSEA. Trimming left V 1 base short and J 0 bases short, with 3 bases between. In DNA form, the CDR3 reads TGCAGCGTTGAAGTGTTGAACACTGAAGCTTTCTTT. It translates to CSVEVLNTEAFF.

This clonotype turned up a few times. The chain links TRBV7-2 to TRBJ2-1; D remains ambiguous. CDR1 and CDR2 from the germline V gene are SGHTA and FQGNSA. Between the trimmed V and J ends, which lost 2 bases and 4 bases, there was a span of 6 bases. This CDR3 region has 13 residues. As DNA, the CDR3 is TGTGCCAGCAGCTTAAACTCGTACAATGAGCAGTTCTTC. Translation: CASSLNSYNEQFF.

The CDR3 region is CASGSNQPQHF. In nucleotides, the CDR3 is TGTGCCAGCGGAAGCAATCAGCCCCAGCATTTT. The genes are TRBV19 and TRBJ1-5; D unclear. The CDR3 has 11 residues. Looked up from germline, CDR1 is LNHDA and CDR2 is SQIVND (reference sequence). Trimming stripped 9 bases from V and 1 base from J, with 4 bases between.

This clonotype was counted ten times or more. This rearrangement joins TRBV7-2 to TRBJ2-5; D ambiguous. CDR3 length equals 14 residues. Germline values: CDR1 SGHTA, CDR2 FQGNSA. V lost 5 bases and J 8 bases, leaving 18 bases between the germline ends. CDR3 bases: TGTGCCAGCAGCACAGCGACCGCCCTTGGAACCCAGTACTTC. This encodes CASSTATALGTQYF. The variable domain in full, with the rest retrieved from reference TRBV7-2 and TRBJ2-5, is GAGVSQSPSNKVTEKGKDVELRCDPISGHTALYWYRQSLGQGLEFLIYFQGNSAPDKSGLPSDRFSAERTGGSVSTLTIQRTQQEDSAVYLCASSTATALGTQYFGPGTRLLVL.

This clonotype was counted a few times. This chain joins TRBV6-1 and TRBJ1-4, with D unclear. The CDR3 has 14 residues. Germline V gene sequence: CDR1 MNHNS, CDR2 SASEGT. Trimming removed 6 bases from V and 5 bases from J, with 13 bases in between. The CDR3 DNA is TGTGCCAGCAGCTTGAGGGTTGGAAATGAAAAACTGTTTTTT. This codes for CASSLRVGNEKLFF.

This clonotype occurred many times. The chain links TRBV12-3 or TRBV12-4 to TRBJ2-1; no clear D. The V end was cut by 6 bases, the J end by 4 bases, with 10 bases between. This CDR3 has 13 residues. The CDR3 protein is CASSAFVYNEQFF. In nucleotides, the CDR3 is TGTGCCAGCAGCGCGTTCGTATACAATGAGCAGTTCTTC.

In this sample, this clonotype turned up many times. This sequence joins TRBV6-1 and TRBJ2-1, with 10 bases identical to TRBD2. Germline V gives CDR1 MNHNS, CDR2 SASEGT. V shed 4 bases, J shed 7 bases, and the junction held 16 bases outside the gene matches. This CDR3 region has 18 residues. The CDR3 is CASSGPRFSSGSFNEQFF. For the CDR3, the DNA is TGTGCCAGCAGTGGACCCCGGTTCTCTAGCGGGAGCTTTAATGAGCAGTTCTTC.

This clonotype was found once. The chain is built from TRBV5-4 and TRBJ2-7; no firm D call. CDR1 and CDR2 (germline): SGHNT, YYREEE (reference sequence). The CDR3 totals 16 residues. V was pared by 0 bases and J by 6 bases, with 19 bases between. For the CDR3, the DNA is TGTGCCAGCAGCTTGGGCGCCCTTGCTGAGCCCTCCGAGCAGTACTTC. It codes for CASSLGALAEPSEQYF. Drawing the rest from reference TRBV5-4 and TRBJ2-7, the complete variable domain is ETGVTQSPTHLIKTRGQQVTLRCSSQSGHNTVSWYQQALGQGPQFIFQYYREEENGRGNFPPRFSGLQFPNYSSELNVNALELDDSALYLCASSLGALAEPSEQYFGPGTRLTVT.

This clonotype has ten or more counts. This chain uses TRBV3-1 with TRBJ1-4; tentatively, D is TRBD1 (5 bases). With 3 bases removed from V and 5 bases from J, the gap between germline ends came to 10 bases. CDR1 is LGHDT, CDR2 YNNKEL, per germline (reference sequence). This CDR3 has 14 amino acids. The CDR3 DNA reads TGTGCCAGCAGCCATGGGACCCTCAATGAAAAACTGTTTTTT. Protein product: CASSHGTLNEKLFF.

This clonotype was seen only a few times. V gene TRBV7-9 combines with J gene TRBJ1-4; D remains unclear. Per germline, CDR1 SEHNR and CDR2 FQNEAQ (reference sequence). CDR3 length equals 15 residues. The V gene lost 5 bases and the J gene lost 4 bases, with 14 bases spanning the gap. The CDR3 bases are TGTGCCAGCAGCCCTCAGTGGGGTGATAATGAAAAACTGTTTTTT. It is translated as CASSPQWGDNEKLFF.

V and J are TRBV28 and TRBJ2-7; 10 bases align to TRBD1. V trimming: 1 base; J trimming: 3 bases; junction bases outside the gene matches: 6. Germline V CDR1 and CDR2: MDHEN, SYDVKM. The CDR3 loop spans 16 amino acids. This CDR3 is CASSLSFGTGDYEQYF. The CDR3 bases are TGTGCCAGCAGTTTATCGTTCGGGACAGGGGACTACGAGCAGTACTTC.

This clonotype has ten or more counts. The rearrangement links TRBV4-3 to TRBJ1-2; no clear D. The length of the CDR3 is 16 residues. With 0 bases removed from V and 4 bases from J, the gap between germline ends came to 15 bases. Germline V gene sequence: CDR1 LGHNA, CDR2 YSLEER. The CDR3 DNA is TGCGCCAGCAGCCAAGACTTTTTTTCCAGATCCTATGGCTACACCTTC. It codes for CASSQDFFSRSYGYTF.

In its sample, this clonotype was seen many times. The chain is built from TRBV12-3 or TRBV12-4 and TRBJ2-5, with 7 bases matching TRBD2. After removal of 4 bases from V and 2 bases from J, the junction contained 7 bases not matched to a gene. The CDR3 has 15 amino acids. CDR3: CASSSGLVQQETQYF. For the CDR3, the DNA is TGTGCCAGCAGTTCAGGACTAGTCCAACAAGAGACCCAGTACTTC.